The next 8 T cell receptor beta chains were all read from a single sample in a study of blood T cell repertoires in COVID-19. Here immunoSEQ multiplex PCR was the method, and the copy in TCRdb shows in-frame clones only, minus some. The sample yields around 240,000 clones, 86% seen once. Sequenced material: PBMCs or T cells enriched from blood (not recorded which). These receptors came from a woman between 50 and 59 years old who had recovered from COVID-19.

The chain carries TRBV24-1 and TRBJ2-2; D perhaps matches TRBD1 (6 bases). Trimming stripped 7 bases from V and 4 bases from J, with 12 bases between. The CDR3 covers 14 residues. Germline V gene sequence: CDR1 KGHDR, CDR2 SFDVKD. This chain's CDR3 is CATRPGHPTGELFF. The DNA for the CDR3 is TGTGCCACCAGACCGGGACACCCCACCGGGGAGCTGTTTTTT.

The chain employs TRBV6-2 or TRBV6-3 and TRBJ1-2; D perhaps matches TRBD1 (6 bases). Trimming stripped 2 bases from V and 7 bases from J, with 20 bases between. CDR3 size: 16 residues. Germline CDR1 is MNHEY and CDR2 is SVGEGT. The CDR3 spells CASSYDPGSTGSGYTF. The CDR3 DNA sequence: TGTGCCAGCAGTTACGATCCGGGATCGACAGGTAGTGGCTACACCTTC.

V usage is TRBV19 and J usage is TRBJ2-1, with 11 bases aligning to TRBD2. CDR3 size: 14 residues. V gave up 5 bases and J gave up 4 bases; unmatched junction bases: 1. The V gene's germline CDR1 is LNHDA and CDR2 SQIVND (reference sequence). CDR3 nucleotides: TGTGCCAGTAGTTCTAGCGGGGGGTACAATGAGCAGTTCTTC. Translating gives CASSSSGGYNEQFF.

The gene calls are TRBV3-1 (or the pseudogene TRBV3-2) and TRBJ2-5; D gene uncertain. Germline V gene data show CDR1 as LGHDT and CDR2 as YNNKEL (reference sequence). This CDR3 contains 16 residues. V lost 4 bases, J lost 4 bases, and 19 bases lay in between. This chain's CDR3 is CASSRNTLSLGETQYF. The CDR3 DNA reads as TGTGCCAGCAGCCGAAACACACTTAGCCTGGGAGAGACCCAGTACTTC.

In nucleotides, the CDR3 is TGTGCCAGCAGCTTAGGCGATAGCATTAGGGGTGGGACTGAAGCTTTCTTT. Protein: CASSLGDSIRGGTEAFF. This chain uses TRBV7-9 with TRBJ1-1; a possible D gene is TRBD1 (5 bases). This CDR3 comprises 17 residues. V was cut by 1 base and J by 5 bases, with 20 bases left in between. Per the germline V gene, CDR1 is SEHNR and CDR2 is FQNEAQ (reference sequence).

CDR3 sequence reads: CASRNQGAINTEAFF. The CDR3 DNA reads as TGTGCCAGTAGGAACCAGGGGGCGATTAACACTGAAGCTTTCTTT. The chain links TRBV19 to TRBJ1-1; TRBD1 matches at 8 bases. After removal of 6 bases from V and 2 bases from J, the junction contained 8 bases not matched to a gene. The germline V gene encodes CDR1 LNHDA and CDR2 SQIVND (reference sequence). This CDR3 comprises 15 residues.

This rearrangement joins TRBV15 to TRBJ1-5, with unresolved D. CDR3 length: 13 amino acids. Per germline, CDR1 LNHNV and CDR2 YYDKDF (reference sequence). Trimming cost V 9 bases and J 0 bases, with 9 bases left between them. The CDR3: CATGTDSNQPQHF. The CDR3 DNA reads TGTGCCACGGGCACGGATAGCAATCAGCCCCAGCATTTT. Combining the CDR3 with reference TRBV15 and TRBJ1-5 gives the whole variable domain DAMVIQNPRYQVTQFGKPVTLSCSQTLNHNVMYWYQQKSSQAPKLLFHYYDKDFNNEADTPDNFQSRRPNTSFCFLDIRSPGLGDTAMYLCATGTDSNQPQHFGDGTRLSIL.

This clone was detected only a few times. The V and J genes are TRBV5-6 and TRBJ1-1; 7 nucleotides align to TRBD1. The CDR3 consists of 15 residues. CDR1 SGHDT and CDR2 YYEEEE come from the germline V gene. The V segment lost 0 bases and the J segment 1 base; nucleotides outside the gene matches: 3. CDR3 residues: CASSLDRGKNTEAFF. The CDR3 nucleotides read TGTGCCAGCAGCTTGGACAGGGGAAAGAACACTGAAGCTTTCTTT.